The clone carrying this T cell receptor (beta chain) came up once. The antigen is unknown. The same CDR3 can be traced to other DNA sequences in this sample. The V gene's germline CDR1 is KGHSH and CDR2 LQKENI. The V and J ends lost 0 bases and 0 bases respectively, with 3 bases between them. The CDR3 runs to 14 residues. This entry comes from a study of shared clonotypes between healthy human individuals. The study, taken as a whole, reports: Some clonotypes were shared by all four sorted-subset donors, while others were not shared. The non-shared ones had lower generation probabilities than the shared ones. Larger estimated richness was generally recorded for naive subsets relative to memory subsets.

The assay was immunoSEQ multiplex PCR, and TCRdb's table has in-frame clones only and misses some. The sample records 2,500,000 or so clones, roughly 90% being singletons. The receptor was derived from a young man in good health. Some clones in this sample may be carry-over from other donors' samples. The sequencing sample was made of naive CD4+ T cells from PBMCs. Indicated subset: CD45RA+ positively selected. This sequence joins TRBV18 and TRBJ2-1, with no clear D. The CDR3 region is CASSPPSSYNEQFF. DNA of the CDR3: TGTGCCAGCTCACCACCGTCCTCCTACAATGAGCAGTTCTTC.